A selection of T cell receptor beta chains follows, all from one sample in a study of T cells expressing NK-cell markers. TCRdb re-called the 5' RACE reads, yielding one record per CDR3 amino acid sequence without DNA. Reported are about 380,000 distinct CDR3 sequences; the ten largest clones contain under 6.5%. Sample: blood T cells: a sorted CD56 or NKG2C T cell subset, CD4+ or CD8+ T cells, or bulk PBMC T cells (not recorded which). The receptor set was obtained from a man aged 18-69 years in good health. Each CDR3 is given with its conserved first and last residue.

v_gene	j_gene	CDR3aa
TRBV7-9	TRBJ2-5	CASSLEERSQYF
TRBV27	TRBJ2-1	CASKRPGTGESNEQFF
TRBV30	TRBJ2-7	CAWSVLSSYEQYF
TRBV20-1	TRBJ2-5	CSARGGGARKETQYF
TRBV11-2	TRBJ2-1	CASSHSSGGGATSNEQFF
TRBV12-3/TRBV12-4	TRBJ2-2	CASSGGLNTGELFF
TRBV3-1	TRBJ2-4	CASSLGGPRAGKNIQYF
TRBV18	TRBJ2-3	CASSPPRGSKTDTQYF
TRBV12-3/TRBV12-4	TRBJ1-1	CASNKGGPRTEAFF
TRBV6-2/TRBV6-3	TRBJ1-1	CASTGQGWNTEAFF
TRBV12-3/TRBV12-4	TRBJ1-1	CASSLAPPRPGGTEAFF
TRBV24-1	TRBJ2-5	CATSDPRGQLGPQETQYF
TRBV29-1	TRBJ2-3	CSVYRGFRTDTQYF
TRBV5-1	TRBJ2-5	CASSRTGGSPGVETQYF
TRBV6-4	TRBJ2-3	CASSDLQGSTQYF
TRBV7-9	TRBJ2-1	CASSLEVSVKQFF
TRBV28	TRBJ2-3	CASHRQAYTDTQYF